This entry features one TCR beta chain sequence. The sample originates from a study of blood T cell repertoires in COVID-19. Study context: Samples taken during acute and convalescent COVID-19 were collected in the United States, Italy and Spain.

Residents of over 20 US areas, aged roughly 18 to 89 years, made up the participants. Participants' own reports of clinical history determined their cohort assignment. Trimming took 0 bases from V and 5 from J; bases not matched to a gene: 8. CDR1 is MNHEY, CDR2 SVGEGT, per germline. The CDR3 has 16 amino acids. Methods used by the authors: Amplification with reference gene primers provided the estimates of nucleated cell counts. Sequenced by immunoSEQ multiplex PCR; TCRdb stores in-frame clones only, minus some. The D gene and trimming were derived from the DNA, and the V and J assignments and clone size from that table. The repertoire holds 200,000 to 300,000 clones, with 85% to 90% as singletons.

J is TRBJ1-2 and V is TRBV6-2 or TRBV6-3, with 8 bases that match TRBD1. The specimen sequenced was PBMCs or T cells enriched from blood (not recorded which). The clonotype originates from a woman aged 25-40 years who had recovered from COVID-19. The CDR3 loop reads CASSYSRTGQRYGYTF. In DNA form, the CDR3 reads TGTGCCAGCAGTTACTCGAGGACAGGGCAGCGATATGGCTACACCTTC.